These 25 T cell receptor beta chains share one sample of origin, sequenced in a study of CD8 T cells in Susac syndrome. The RNA input was about 0.5 to 1 ug, and it was reverse transcribed with random hexamers. Via MiXCR, TCRdb re-called the immunoSEQ multiplex PCR reads, giving one row per CDR3 protein. In the table there are 250,000 to 350,000 distinct CDR3 sequences, 70% to 90% of which are singletons. Sequenced: CD8+ T cells from PBMCs. These receptors were obtained from a human donor with multiple sclerosis.

The J gene is TRBJ2-3, the V gene TRBV10-3; 7 positions match TRBD1. The CDR3 length is 17 residues. The germline V gene has CDR1 ENHRY and CDR2 SYGVKD. V shed 0 bases, J shed 4 bases, and the junction held 10 bases outside the gene matches. In DNA form, the CDR3 reads TGTGCCATCAGTGAGTCGTCACACAGGGGCGCATCAGATACGCAGTATTTT. Its protein is CAISESSHRGASDTQYF.

The chain is built from TRBV20-1 and TRBJ2-7; no clear D. The CDR3 contains 14 residues. V gave up 1 base and J gave up 5 bases, with 15 bases separating them. CDR1 is DFQATT, CDR2 SNEGSKA, per germline (reference sequence). The chain's CDR3 is CSARGRVKVDEQYF. CDR3 sequence (DNA): TGCAGTGCTAGAGGAAGAGTCAAAGTCGACGAGCAGTACTTC.

V gene TRBV7-3 combines with J gene TRBJ2-1; TRBD1 agrees at 9 bases. Germline V gene sequence: CDR1 SGHTA, CDR2 FQGTGA. The CDR3 spans 16 residues. The V gene end was trimmed by 1 base and the J gene end by 1 base; junction bases not matched to a gene: 2. The CDR3 protein is CASSLMGTGSYNEQFF. The CDR3 bases are TGTGCCAGCAGCTTAATGGGGACAGGGTCCTACAATGAGCAGTTCTTC.

The chain has TRBV4-1 and TRBJ1-1, with TRBD1 as a possible D gene (6 bases). The CDR3 is 18 amino acids. V was shortened by 0 bases and J by 0 bases, with 17 bases between the two germline ends. CDR1 and CDR2 (germline): MGHRA, YSYEKL. CDR3 sequence reads: CASSQDQLRYRVNTEAFF. The CDR3 nucleotides are TGCGCCAGCAGCCAAGATCAGTTACGGTACAGGGTGAACACTGAAGCTTTCTTT.

V usage is TRBV6-1 and J usage is TRBJ1-1; 9 bases are shared with TRBD1. CDR1 and CDR2 from the germline V gene are MNHNS and SASEGT. V gave up 5 bases and J gave up 2 bases; unmatched junction bases: 15. There are 18 residues in the CDR3. This CDR3 reads CASSPYWGDRVGNTEAFF. The CDR3 nucleotides are TGTGCCAGCAGTCCATATTGGGGGGACAGGGTCGGAAACACTGAAGCTTTCTTT.

J is TRBJ2-2 and V is TRBV23-1, with 8 bases aligning to TRBD2. TRBV23-1 is given ORF status, its function remaining uncertain. With 2 bases clipped from V and 6 bases from J, the junction kept 2 bases outside the gene matches. The CDR3 runs to 14 residues. The CDR3 here is CASSQGTSPGELFF. The CDR3 DNA is TGCGCCAGCAGTCAAGGGACTAGTCCCGGGGAGCTGTTTTTT.

In this sample, this clonotype turned up a few times. The V and J genes are TRBV28 and TRBJ2-7, with TRBD1 matching 7 bases. Germline V gene sequence: CDR1 MDHEN, CDR2 SYDVKM. V lost 4 bases to trimming and J lost 4 bases; unmatched junction nucleotides: 7. CDR3 length: 14 amino acids. The CDR3 bases are TGTGCCAGCAGTTCTCCCGGGACAGAGTACGAGCAGTACTTC. This encodes CASSSPGTEYEQYF.

The chain couples TRBV25-1 to TRBJ2-1; D may be TRBD2 (6 bases). The CDR3 has 18 residues. V was shortened by 3 bases and J by 2 bases, with 20 bases between the two germline ends. Germline CDR1 is MGHDK and CDR2 is SYGVNS. The CDR3 DNA follows: TGTGCCAGCAGTGACTGGGGCATCGGCAGGAGGGCCTACAATGAGCAGTTCTTC. Translating it yields CASSDWGIGRRAYNEQFF.

V and J are TRBV11-2 and TRBJ1-1; 10 nucleotides match TRBD1. V gave up 5 bases and J gave up 5 bases; unmatched junction bases: 14. The CDR3 extends over 17 amino acids. Germline V lookup: CDR1 SGHAT, CDR2 FQNNGV. The CDR3 is CASSPDSGQGLGTEAFF. The CDR3 nucleotides read TGTGCCAGCAGCCCCGACTCGGGACAGGGGTTGGGGACTGAAGCTTTCTTT.

This clonotype has just a few counts. The rearrangement joins TRBV6-1 to TRBJ2-1; D is possibly TRBD1 (5 bases). Germline CDR1 is MNHNS and CDR2 is SASEGT. There are 14 residues in the CDR3. Trimming took off 5 bases at V and 6 bases at J, with 14 bases between the two ends. The chain's CDR3 is CASSLGETGNEQFF. In DNA, the CDR3 is TGTGCCAGCAGTTTAGGGGAAACGGGCAATGAGCAGTTCTTC.

The CDR3 spells CASSLGLTGLASYEQYF. CDR3 DNA sequence: TGCGCCAGCAGCTTGGGATTGACAGGGCTTGCGTCCTACGAGCAGTACTTC. J is TRBJ2-7 and V is TRBV5-1, with TRBD1 matching 7 bases. Germline trimming cut 0 bases from V and 1 base from J; bases unmatched to any gene: 10. This CDR3 spans 17 amino acids. The V gene's germline CDR1 is SGHRS and CDR2 YFSETQ.

The J gene is TRBJ2-4, the V gene TRBV7-9, with D hard to call. This CDR3 spans 12 amino acids. The V and J ends lost 5 bases and 16 bases respectively, with 18 bases between them. The germline V gene has CDR1 SEHNR and CDR2 FQNEAQ (reference sequence). CDR3 sequence (DNA): TGTGCCAGCAGCCCCCCGGATAAGCCTAATTACTTC. Protein sequence: CASSPPDKPNYF. The full variable domain, rest sourced from reference TRBV7-9 and TRBJ2-4, is DTGVSQNPRHKITKRGQNVTFRCDPISEHNRLYWYRQTLGQGPEFLTYFQNEAQLEKSRLLSDRFSAERPKGSFSTLEIQRTEQGDSAMYLCASSPPDKPNYFGAGTRLSVL.

The rearrangement joins TRBV11-2 to TRBJ2-5; D remains ambiguous. The ends were cut back, 5 bases at V and 1 base at J, with 5 bases in the middle. The CDR3 sequence is 12 residues long. CDR1 and CDR2 from the germline V gene are SGHAT and FQNNGV. The CDR3 DNA is TGTGCCAGCAGCCCCCTCCAAGAGACCCAGTACTTC. Translating gives CASSPLQETQYF.

The gene calls are TRBV27 and TRBJ2-3; 10 nucleotides agree with TRBD2. Germline CDR1 reads MNHEY; CDR2 reads SMNVEV (reference sequence). V lost 3 bases, J lost 5 bases, and 5 bases stayed unmatched. The CDR3 runs 15 residues. The CDR3 reads CASSLPAGGRDTQYF. CDR3 sequence (DNA): TGTGCCAGCAGTTTGCCAGCGGGAGGGAGAGATACGCAGTATTTT.

This chain connects TRBV29-1 to TRBJ2-1; the D gene is possibly TRBD1 (5 bases). Trimming pared 3 bases from V and 9 bases from J, leaving 15 bases between. Germline CDR1 reads SQVTM; CDR2 reads ANQGSEA. The CDR3 contains 13 residues. The CDR3: CSVDRVEDGEQFF. CDR3 DNA sequence: TGCAGCGTTGACAGGGTCGAAGACGGTGAGCAGTTCTTC.

The V and J genes are TRBV7-9 and TRBJ2-3; D remains ambiguous. Trimming pared 6 bases from V and 4 bases from J, leaving 20 bases between. CDR3 size: 16 residues. Germline-derived CDR1 and CDR2 are SEHNR and FQNEAQ (reference sequence). The CDR3 DNA is TGTGCCAGCAGACCAGGCGGCGGAGTACCCGCAGATACGCAGTATTTT. Its protein product is CASRPGGGVPADTQYF.

V is TRBV7-9 and J is TRBJ1-2; D is perhaps TRBD1 (5 bases). The CDR3 covers 12 residues. V was cut by 5 bases and J by 8 bases, with 12 bases left in between. Germline-derived CDR1 and CDR2 are SEHNR and FQNEAQ (reference sequence). The CDR3 sequence is CASSIRVGGYTF. The DNA of the CDR3 is TGTGCCAGCAGCATCAGGGTGGGCGGCTACACCTTC.

This chain connects TRBV30 to TRBJ1-2, with TRBD1 identical over 9 bases. V lost 2 bases to trimming and J lost 5 bases; unmatched junction nucleotides: 6. Germline CDR1 GTSNPN, CDR2 SVGIG (reference sequence). The length of the CDR3 is 14 residues. CDR3 loop: CAWSRGQGPYGYTF. CDR3 sequence (DNA): TGTGCCTGGAGTCGCGGACAGGGGCCATATGGCTACACCTTC.

The chain links TRBV6-1 to TRBJ1-6, with D hard to call. CDR1 is MNHNS, CDR2 SASEGT, per germline. This CDR3 has 13 amino acids. Between the trimmed V and J ends, which lost 8 bases and 10 bases, there was a span of 15 bases. DNA for the CDR3: TGTGCCAGCTCGTCGGGGAGGGAATCACCCCTCCACTTT. Translated: CASSSGRESPLHF.

The chain links TRBV20-1 to TRBJ1-1, with TRBD1 matching 9 bases. V lost 7 bases to trimming and J lost 7 bases; unmatched junction nucleotides: 7. This CDR3 has 12 residues. CDR1 is DFQATT and CDR2 is SNEGSKA in the germline V gene (reference sequence). DNA of the CDR3: TGCAGTGTTACAGGGGGCGAGAGTGAAGCTTTCTTT. Amino acid sequence: CSVTGGESEAFF.

The chain joins TRBV20-1 to TRBJ1-3; no clear D gene. Germline V gives CDR1 DFQATT, CDR2 SNEGSKA (reference sequence). Trimming took off 0 bases at V and 8 bases at J, with 5 bases between the two ends. The CDR3 totals 11 residues. The CDR3 coding sequence is TGCAGTGCTAGAGAGAGCCACACCATATATTTT. Translated, it gives CSARESHTIYF.

This rearrangement joins TRBV6-1 to TRBJ2-5; 7 nucleotides agree with TRBD1. The CDR3 totals 18 residues. Losses at the gene ends were 1 base for V and 5 bases for J; bases not matched to a gene: 16. From germline, CDR1 is MNHNS and CDR2 SASEGT. CDR3 coding DNA: TGTGCCAGCAGTGAAGGGTGGGCAGGGGGAACGAATGGGGAGACCCAGTACTTC. Protein product: CASSEGWAGGTNGETQYF.

The rearrangement links TRBV13 to TRBJ2-1; D not resolved. CDR1 and CDR2 (germline): PRHDT, FYEKMQ (reference sequence). The V and J ends lost 0 bases and 5 bases respectively, with 8 bases between them. The CDR3 runs to 14 residues. The CDR3 protein is CASSLGMKHNEQFF. CDR3 sequence (DNA): TGTGCCAGCAGCTTAGGGATGAAACACAATGAGCAGTTCTTC.

The rearrangement joins TRBV9 to TRBJ1-6; 8 bases fit TRBD1. Germline V lookup: CDR1 SGDLS, CDR2 YYNGEE. The CDR3 consists of 12 residues. Trimming cost V 4 bases and J 12 bases; bases outside gene matches: 3. CDR3 region: CASSQQGGPLHF. CDR3 DNA sequence: TGTGCCAGCAGCCAACAGGGGGGACCCCTCCACTTT. Filled out from reference TRBV9 and TRBJ1-6, the complete variable domain reads DSGVTQTPKHLITATGQRVTLRCSPRSGDLSVYWYQQSLDQGLQFLIQYYNGEERAKGNILERFSAQQFPDLHSELNLSSLELGDSALYFCASSQQGGPLHFGNGTRLTVT.

The rearrangement links TRBV5-8 to TRBJ1-3, with unresolved D. V lost 2 bases and J lost 7, with 16 bases in between. Germline CDR1 reads SGHTS; CDR2 reads YDEGEE. The CDR3 extends over 15 amino acids. The CDR3 bases are TGTGCCAGCAGCTTCGGTTGGAAATTAAGCAACACCATATATTTT. This translates into CASSFGWKLSNTIYF.